Listed below are T cell receptor beta chains from one sample, sequenced in a study of identical twins. TCRdb used MiXCR to reprocess the 5' RACE reads, holding one entry per CDR3 protein. The sample records about 430,000 distinct CDR3 sequences, less than 20% being singletons. Input material: naive T cells sorted from blood. The receptors derive from a middle-aged man in good health. CDR3s include the opening cysteine and the closing phenylalanine or tryptophan. The D gene is left open where the match is weak. Rows give clone size only sometimes, using once, few, many, or a class for an expanded clone.

>many|TRBV20-1|TRBJ2-3|TRBD2
TGCAGTGCTAGGGGCGGGGGGGGTCCAGATACGCAGTATTTT
CSARGGGGPDTQYF
>few|TRBV28|TRBJ2-3|-
TGTGCCAGCAGTTTAAATTATCGGGTGTCGGGCACAGATACGCAGTATTTT
CASSLNYRVSGTDTQYF
>-|TRBV7-9|TRBJ1-3|-
TGTGCCAGCAGCTTTGTCCTCGTTGACACCATATATTTT
CASSFVLVDTIYF
>few|TRBV6-1|TRBJ2-1|-
TGTGCCAGCAGTGTAAGTCTAGTTATCAATGAGCAGTTCTTC
CASSVSLVINEQFF
>-|TRBV28|TRBJ2-2|-
TGTGCCAGCTGGCCGGGAGTAAGGACCGGGGAGCTGTTTTTT
CASWPGVRTGELFF
>many|TRBV28|TRBJ2-7|-
TGTGCCAGCAGTAGCCCCAGAGGCATCGCCTACGAGCAGTACTTC
CASSSPRGIAYEQYF
>few|TRBV5-1|TRBJ2-5|-
TGCGCCAGCAGCTTGGCCGGTGGGGGCCAAGAGACCCAGTACTTC
CASSLAGGGQETQYF
>-|TRBV5-5|TRBJ1-5|-
TGTGCCAGCAGCTTGGGGGGTCCGGGCAATCAGCCCCAGCATTTT
CASSLGGPGNQPQHF
>few|TRBV27|TRBJ2-4|-
TGTGCCAGCAGTCCCCGGGAGAGGCTAGCCAAAAACATTCAGTACTTC
CASSPRERLAKNIQYF
>-|TRBV18|TRBJ1-4|-
TGTGCCAGCTCACTCTCGAGGGGGGTGAATGAAAAACTGTTTTTT
CASSLSRGVNEKLFF
>few|TRBV20-1|TRBJ2-2|TRBD1
TGCAGTGCCACGGACAGGGGGCGGATCACCGGGGAGCTGTTTTTT
CSATDRGRITGELFF
>-|TRBV4-2|TRBJ1-3|-
TGTGCCAGCAGCCAATCAATAACTTCGGGAAACACCATATATTTT
CASSQSITSGNTIYF
>many|TRBV7-6|TRBJ2-7|TRBD1
TGTGCCAGCAGCCCTACGGACAGGGGACACGAGCAGTACTTC
CASSPTDRGHEQYF
>-|TRBV5-1|TRBJ2-5|-
TGCGCCAGCAGCTCGGGCCTGTCTTCGGAGACCCAGTACTTC
CASSSGLSSETQYF
>-|TRBV27|TRBJ2-3|-
TGTGCCAGCGGCCTCCGTGAGGGCACGCAGTATTTT
CASGLREGTQYF
>-|TRBV12-3/TRBV12-4|TRBJ2-7|-
TGTGCCAGCAGCAGACGACTTGGTAGCGAGCAGTACTTC
CASSRRLGSEQYF
>-|TRBV3-1|TRBJ1-6|-
TGTGCCAGCAGCCAAGGTACACAGCGTAATTCACCCCTCCACTTT
CASSQGTQRNSPLHF
>-|TRBV6-5|TRBJ2-7|TRBD2
TGTGCCAGCAGTTACGGCGGGGGGGGCCTTAGCGAGCAGTACTTC
CASSYGGGGLSEQYF
>-|TRBV6-2/TRBV6-3|TRBJ2-6|-
TGTGCCAGCAGTTACCCGAAGGGGCTCTCTGGGGCCAACGTCCTGACTTTC
CASSYPKGLSGANVLTF
>few|TRBV4-2|TRBJ2-7|-
TGTGCCAGCAGCCAAGAAGGGGGGGAGTGGTTCTACGAGCAGTACTTC
CASSQEGGEWFYEQYF
>-|TRBV12-3/TRBV12-4|TRBJ2-7|-
TGTGCCAGCAGTTTCTACAATCAGGGGCCGGGGAGCGAGCAGTACTTC
CASSFYNQGPGSEQYF
>-|TRBV5-6|TRBJ1-1|-
TGTGCCAGCAGCTTGCGAGGGAGTAGGGCTGAAGCTTTCTTT
CASSLRGSRAEAFF
>many|TRBV5-5|TRBJ2-7|-
TGTGCCAGCAGCTTGGAAGAATTTTTTGGGGAGCAGTACTTC
CASSLEEFFGEQYF
>few|TRBV5-1|TRBJ1-6|-
TGCGCCAGCAGCCTTACGATTATCGGAAATTCACCCCTCCACTTT
CASSLTIIGNSPLHF
>-|TRBV20-1|TRBJ2-5|-
TGCAGTGCTAGAGATTTGTTGGAGACCCAGTACTTC
CSARDLLETQYF
>few|TRBV5-5|TRBJ1-5|TRBD1
TGTGCCAGCAGCCGCGACAGGGGGCTCAATAGCAATCAGCCCCAGCATTTT
CASSRDRGLNSNQPQHF
>many|TRBV5-1|TRBJ2-1|-
TGTGCCAGCAGCCCCGACAGGTACAATGAGCAGTTCTTC
CASSPDRYNEQFF
>-|TRBV4-2|TRBJ2-7|-
TGTGCCAGCAGCCAAGACGGACAGCCTTCCTACGAGCAGTACTTC
CASSQDGQPSYEQYF
>few|TRBV4-3|TRBJ2-3|-
TGCGCCAGCAGCCAAGATTTGGGAACCAGCACAGATACGCAGTATTTT
CASSQDLGTSTDTQYF
>few|TRBV29-1|TRBJ2-7|-
TGCAGCGTTTTAGAGTCCTACGAGCAGTACTTC
CSVLESYEQYF
>many|TRBV11-2|TRBJ2-1|TRBD2
TGTGCCAGCAGCCCTTCCGGGGGGGCTTACAATGAGCAGTTCTTC
CASSPSGGAYNEQFF
>many|TRBV7-6|TRBJ2-3|-
TGTGCCAGCAGCTTAGCTCCCGGGGCTGCTGGAAGCACAGATACGCAGTATTTT
CASSLAPGAAGSTDTQYF
>few|TRBV12-3/TRBV12-4|TRBJ2-6|TRBD2
TGTGCCAGCAGCCCCTCTCGGACTAGCGTCCCACCCCCCGGGGCCAACGTCCTGACTTTC
CASSPSRTSVPPPGANVLTF
>-|TRBV5-1|TRBJ2-3|TRBD2
TGCGCCAGCAGCTCTTTGACTAGCGGAGGGAGCACAGATACGCAGTATTTT
CASSSLTSGGSTDTQYF
>-|TRBV28|TRBJ2-7|TRBD2
TGTGCCAGCAGTTTATTCGGGCTAGCGGACCCGTTTGAGCAGTACTTC
CASSLFGLADPFEQYF
>few|TRBV6-2/TRBV6-3|TRBJ1-2|-
TGTGCCAGCAGTCCCGGTGGATCCTTCAACTATGGCTACACCTTC
CASSPGGSFNYGYTF
>few|TRBV5-1|TRBJ2-1|-
TGCGCCAGCAGCGTCGGACAGGAGGGCAATGAGCAGTTCTTC
CASSVGQEGNEQFF
>-|TRBV20-1|TRBJ2-5|TRBD1
TGCAGTGCTAGGGACAGGGACAGGGGAAAAAAAGAGACCCAGTACTTC
CSARDRDRGKKETQYF
>-|TRBV11-2|TRBJ2-1|-
TGTGCCAGCAGCCCGGGGCATGAGCAGTTCTTC
CASSPGHEQFF
>few|TRBV29-1|TRBJ2-3|TRBD2
TGCAGCGTTGAGAAACTAGCGGGAGGGATAACAGATACGCAGTATTTT
CSVEKLAGGITDTQYF
>few|TRBV13|TRBJ2-7|TRBD1
TGTGCCAGCAGCTTTGGGACAGAACTCTACGAGCAGTACTTC
CASSFGTELYEQYF
>-|TRBV6-2/TRBV6-3|TRBJ2-5|TRBD1
TGTGCCAGCAGACAAGACAGGGTCCAAGAGACCCAGTACTTC
CASRQDRVQETQYF
>many|TRBV5-1|TRBJ2-1|TRBD2
TGCGCCAGCAGCCAATGGACTAGCGGCAACAATGAGCAGTTCTTC
CASSQWTSGNNEQFF
>-|TRBV29-1|TRBJ2-7|-
TGCAGCGTTCCCGGACGGAGCTCCTATGAGCAGTACTTC
CSVPGRSSYEQYF
>few|TRBV11-2|TRBJ1-3|-
TGTGCCAGCAGCTTGACCTTAATGGGGGCGTCTGGAAACACCATATATTTT
CASSLTLMGASGNTIYF
>many|TRBV6-4|TRBJ2-1|TRBD2
TGTGCCAGCAGTCCCATAGCGGGAGTTTGGAATGAGCAGTTCTTC
CASSPIAGVWNEQFF
>many|TRBV10-3|TRBJ1-4|-
TGTGCCATCAGTGGGCCCCAGGGTGAAAAACTGTTTTTT
CAISGPQGEKLFF
>many|TRBV5-1|TRBJ2-3|TRBD1
TGCGCCAGCAGCTTGAACCGGGACAGGGGGCGAGGGCTCACAGATACGCAGTATTTT
CASSLNRDRGRGLTDTQYF
>-|TRBV7-8|TRBJ1-4|-
TGTGCCAGCAATCCCTCCTTCTCCGGGGCGAATGAAAAACTGTTTTTT
CASNPSFSGANEKLFF
>few|TRBV10-3|TRBJ2-7|-
TGTGCCATCAAGGGACAAGGGACCGAATACGAGCAGTACTTC
CAIKGQGTEYEQYF
>-|TRBV4-3|TRBJ2-5|TRBD2
TGCGCCAGCAGCCCAATGGGACTAGCGGGGGGAAAAGAGACCCAGTACTTC
CASSPMGLAGGKETQYF
>many|TRBV2|TRBJ1-2|-
TGTGCCAGCACCGATAGGGAGAACGCCGGTGGCTACACCTTC
CASTDRENAGGYTF